Shown below are 24 T cell receptor beta chains from a single sample sequenced in a study of early T cells in non-severe SARS-CoV-2 infection. TCRdb independently ran MiXCR on the 5' RACE reads; one entry per CDR3 protein. The sample comprises 60,000 to 75,000 distinct CDR3 sequences, 10% to 15% of which are singletons, and 5% to 6.5% rests with the top ten. The specimen sequenced was whole blood. The receptors were gathered from an adult who was a healthcare worker with PCR-confirmed SARS-CoV-2 infection or an uninfected control (not recorded which).

This clonotype was counted many times. This rearrangement joins TRBV6-1 to TRBJ2-7, with 8 bases aligning to TRBD1. V dropped 7 bases and J dropped 5; count of bases not matched to a gene: 13. The CDR3 length is 15 residues. The germline CDR1 and CDR2 sequences are MNHNS and SASEGT. CDR3 coding DNA: TGTGCCAGCAACAGACCGGACAGGGCGGTCCACGAGCAGTACTTC. This sequence encodes CASNRPDRAVHEQYF.

This clonotype was picked up a small number of times. The rearrangement links TRBV12-3 or TRBV12-4 to TRBJ2-7, with 10 nucleotides matching TRBD1. Germline trimming cut 5 bases from V and 5 bases from J; bases unmatched to any gene: 6. The CDR3 has 14 residues. The CDR3: CASSDRGLRNEQYF. CDR3 DNA: TGTGCCAGCAGTGACAGGGGGCTTAGAAACGAGCAGTACTTC.

The chain is built from TRBV10-3 and TRBJ1-1, with 9 bases fitting TRBD1. Germline assignment: CDR1 ENHRY and CDR2 SYGVKD. V lost 10 bases, J lost 6 bases, and 3 bases stayed unmatched. This CDR3 contains 11 residues. The chain's CDR3 is CATQGASEAFF. CDR3 sequence (DNA): TGTGCCACACAGGGGGCCTCTGAAGCTTTCTTT.

This clonotype was seen more than once but under ten times. The gene calls are TRBV7-2 and TRBJ2-4, with no clear D. Germline CDR1 SGHTA, CDR2 FQGNSA. Trimming took off 1 base at V and 6 bases at J, with 4 bases between the two ends. This CDR3 spans 12 amino acids. The CDR3 coding sequence is TGTGCCAGCAGCTTAGGGGGAAACATTCAGTACTTC. Amino acids: CASSLGGNIQYF. Combining the CDR3 with reference TRBV7-2 and TRBJ2-4 gives the whole variable domain GAGVSQSPSNKVTEKGKDVELRCDPISGHTALYWYRQSLGQGLEFLIYFQGNSAPDKSGLPSDRFSAERTGGSVSTLTIQRTQQEDSAVYLCASSLGGNIQYFGAGTRLSVL.

The chain recombines TRBV28 with TRBJ2-1; D could derive from TRBD1 or TRBD2 (5 bases each). The CDR3 runs 10 residues. V shed 8 bases and J shed 6 bases, with 5 bases lying between them. Germline loops: CDR1 MDHEN, CDR2 SYDVKM. The CDR3 nucleotides read TGTGCCAGCGGGGGCAATGAGCAGTTCTTC. Residues: CASGGNEQFF. Using reference TRBV28 and TRBJ2-1 for the parts outside the CDR3, the full variable domain is DVKVTQSSRYLVKRTGEKVFLECVQDMDHENMFWYRQDPGLGLRLIYFSYDVKMKEKGDIPEGYSVSREKKERFSLILESASTNQTSMYLCASGGNEQFFGPGTRLTVL.

This clonotype was observed a handful of times. This sequence joins TRBV5-1 and TRBJ2-7; no clear D. The germline V and J ends were trimmed by 3 bases and 4 bases, with 14 bases remaining between them. The CDR3 is 14 residues long. Germline V gene lookup returns CDR1 SGHRS and CDR2 YFSETQ. The CDR3 loop reads CASSSVVSPYEQYF. The CDR3 bases are TGCGCCAGCAGCTCGGTGGTCAGTCCTTACGAGCAGTACTTC.

V gene TRBV20-1 combines with J gene TRBJ1-5, with 9 positions matching TRBD1. V was clipped by 6 bases and J by 0 bases; unmatched bases: 9. Germline assignment: CDR1 DFQATT and CDR2 SNEGSKA (reference sequence). CDR3 length: 16 amino acids. The CDR3: CSADTGGQYSNQPQHF. DNA of the CDR3: TGCAGTGCGGACACAGGGGGCCAGTATAGCAATCAGCCCCAGCATTTT.

In this sample, this clonotype turned up once. This sequence joins TRBV6-5 and TRBJ1-4; D may be TRBD1 (6 bases). The ends were cut back, 6 bases at V and 5 bases at J, with 19 bases in the middle. The CDR3 sequence is 16 residues long. CDR1 is MNHEY, CDR2 SVGAGI, per germline. CDR3 amino acids: CASSWTLTGMNEKLFF. The CDR3, as DNA: TGTGCCAGCAGCTGGACACTGACAGGCATGAATGAAAAACTGTTTTTT.

This clonotype was observed a few times. Here the CDR3 DNA reads TGCAGCGTTGAAGATCGCGGTGAGGGATTTTTTGGAAACACCATATATTTT. Protein: CSVEDRGEGFFGNTIYF. The V gene is TRBV29-1, the J gene TRBJ1-3; D not certain. This CDR3 comprises 17 residues. V dropped 0 bases and J dropped 3 bases, with 18 bases sitting between them. Germline CDR1 is SQVTM and CDR2 is ANQGSEA.

This clonotype has just a few counts. The chain carries TRBV7-9 and TRBJ2-7; 9 nucleotides match TRBD1. The germline V gene encodes CDR1 SEHNR and CDR2 FQNEAQ (reference sequence). The CDR3 is 16 amino acids. The V gene end was trimmed by 4 bases and the J gene end by 0 bases; junction bases not matched to a gene: 7. The DNA of the CDR3 is TGTGCCAGCAGCTCCTCCGGACAGGGGAGCTCCTACGAGCAGTACTTC. Its translation is CASSSSGQGSSYEQYF.

The chain links TRBV10-3 to TRBJ2-3, with 12 bases aligning to TRBD2. The CDR3 has 20 amino acids. Germline CDR1 ENHRY, CDR2 SYGVKD. The V and J ends lost 4 bases and 2 bases, in that order; junction bases with no gene match: 16. For the CDR3, the DNA is TGTGCCATCAGTGTTCCGCTAGGACTAGCGGGAAGTGGGAACACAGATACGCAGTATTTT. This encodes CAISVPLGLAGSGNTDTQYF.

This clonotype has a count of ten or more. This sequence joins TRBV9 and TRBJ2-3; unclear D gene. Germline assignment: CDR1 SGDLS and CDR2 YYNGEE. V lost 0 bases and J 4 bases, leaving 9 bases between the germline ends. The CDR3 contains 14 residues. The CDR3 DNA follows: TGTGCCAGCAGCGTAGCAAGTCGGGCAGATACGCAGTATTTT. This encodes CASSVASRADTQYF.

This clonotype showed up just a few times. V gene TRBV4-1 combines with J gene TRBJ1-5; D is possibly TRBD1 (6 bases). The V end lost 1 base, the J end lost 4 bases, and 17 bases lay between the germline ends. Germline V CDR1 and CDR2: MGHRA, YSYEKL. This CDR3 contains 17 residues. CDR3: CASSQVRTVPPNQPQHF. CDR3 sequence (DNA): TGCGCCAGCAGCCAAGTCCGGACAGTTCCCCCTAATCAGCCCCAGCATTTT.

Turning to this clonotype: It may be a read error: a sequence one base away is much more abundant. The V call is TRBV13, the J call TRBJ2-3; 7 bases line up with TRBD2. Trimming cost V 5 bases and J 5 bases; bases outside gene matches: 7. The germline V gene has CDR1 PRHDT and CDR2 FYEKMQ (reference sequence). There are 14 residues in the CDR3. CDR3 loop: CASSRGGSIDTQYF. CDR3 nucleotides: TGTGCCAGCAGCCGCGGGGGATCCATAGATACGCAGTATTTT.

The chain has TRBV12-3 or TRBV12-4 and TRBJ2-2, with a possible D match to TRBD1 (5 bases). The ends were cut back, 5 bases at V and 4 bases at J, with 8 bases in the middle. The CDR3 consists of 13 residues. The CDR3 spells CASSEQVTGELFF. Written as DNA, the CDR3 is TGTGCCAGCAGTGAACAGGTCACCGGGGAGCTGTTTTTT.

This clonotype was seen many times. The chain employs TRBV29-1 and TRBJ1-2; D unclear. The CDR3 totals 13 residues. Germline lookup yields CDR1 SQVTM and CDR2 ANQGSEA. Trimming stripped 4 bases from V and 7 bases from J, with 16 bases between. The CDR3 region has the DNA TGCAGCGTTGCTGGGTCTGATGTTGGTGGCTACACCTTC. Its translation: CSVAGSDVGGYTF.

This clonotype has ten or more counts. The V and J genes are TRBV5-5 and TRBJ2-1; D gene uncertain. CDR1 is SGHKS, CDR2 YYEKEE, per germline (reference sequence). This CDR3 contains 16 residues. Trimming left V 0 bases short and J 0 bases short, with 10 bases between. The CDR3 bases are TGTGCCAGCAGCTTGGGGATGATGAGCTCCTACAATGAGCAGTTCTTC. Translated: CASSLGMMSSYNEQFF.

This clonotype has a handful of counts. This chain joins TRBV20-1 and TRBJ2-7; D gene unclear. CDR3 size: 15 residues. V shed 3 bases and J shed 1 base, with 16 bases lying between them. Germline CDR1 is DFQATT and CDR2 is SNEGSKA (reference sequence). The CDR3 DNA reads as TGCAGTGCTAGTCGCGGACCGATTCGATCCTACGAGCAGTACTTC. This encodes CSASRGPIRSYEQYF.

V is TRBV29-1 and J is TRBJ2-7; D uncertain. The CDR3 runs 12 residues. CDR1 is SQVTM, CDR2 ANQGSEA, per germline. Trimming removed 3 bases from V and 0 bases from J, with 6 bases in between. CDR3 sequence (DNA): TGCAGCGTTGAGTCGTTCTCCTACGAGCAGTACTTC. It is translated as CSVESFSYEQYF.

This clonotype was counted at least ten times. The genes are TRBV10-2 and TRBJ2-1; D not certain. From germline, CDR1 is WSHSY and CDR2 SAAADI. The CDR3 extends over 13 amino acids. Trimming pared 5 bases from V and 4 bases from J, leaving 9 bases between. The CDR3 here is CASSPDRYNEQFF. The CDR3 DNA reads as TGCGCCAGCAGTCCTGACCGTTACAATGAGCAGTTCTTC.

This clonotype was recorded many times. The rearrangement uses TRBV5-1 and TRBJ2-1; 10 positions match TRBD2. The CDR3 is 16 amino acids. Germline V CDR1 and CDR2: SGHRS, YFSETQ. V shed 5 bases and J 3 bases; nucleotides not matched to a gene: 8. CDR3 sequence: CASRHNSGGIYNEQFF. CDR3 DNA: TGCGCCAGCAGACATAATAGCGGGGGGATCTACAATGAGCAGTTCTTC.

This clonotype was counted ten times or more. This sequence joins TRBV29-1 and TRBJ2-3; no firm D call. Germline V gene sequence: CDR1 SQVTM, CDR2 ANQGSEA. This CDR3 has 14 amino acids. The V gene lost 1 base and the J gene lost 1 base, with 9 bases spanning the gap. The chain's CDR3 is CSVEGATRTDTQYF. The CDR3 DNA sequence: TGCAGCGTTGAAGGTGCGACCCGCACAGATACGCAGTATTTT.

This clonotype was found a few times. The chain carries TRBV20-1 and TRBJ1-2, with no clear D. CDR3 size: 13 residues. Trimming removed 5 bases at V and 2 bases at J, with 12 bases between. Germline CDR1 DFQATT, CDR2 SNEGSKA (reference sequence). DNA of the CDR3: TGCAGTGCTCCCATCGTGGTCAACTATGGCTACACCTTC. It specifies CSAPIVVNYGYTF.

This clonotype has at least ten counts. The V call is TRBV4-3, the J call TRBJ2-3; D is ambiguous. Germline V gene data show CDR1 as LGHNA and CDR2 as YSLEER. The CDR3 loop spans 15 amino acids. Deletions cut 0 bases from V and 0 bases from J, with 7 bases between. Here the CDR3 reads CASSQEGFSTDTQYF. CDR3 nucleotides: TGCGCCAGCAGCCAAGAAGGGTTTAGCACAGATACGCAGTATTTT.